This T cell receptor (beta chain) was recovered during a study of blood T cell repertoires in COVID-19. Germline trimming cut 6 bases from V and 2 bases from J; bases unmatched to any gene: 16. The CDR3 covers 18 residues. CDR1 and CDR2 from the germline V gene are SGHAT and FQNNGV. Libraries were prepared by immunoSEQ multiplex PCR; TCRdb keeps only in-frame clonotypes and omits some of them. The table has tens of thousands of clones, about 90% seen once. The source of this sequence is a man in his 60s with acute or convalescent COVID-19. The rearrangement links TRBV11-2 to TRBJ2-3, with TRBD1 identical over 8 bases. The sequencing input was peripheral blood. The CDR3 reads CASRPPFETGAYTDTQYF. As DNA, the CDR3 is TGTGCCAGCAGACCGCCCTTTGAGACAGGGGCTTACACAGATACGCAGTATTTT. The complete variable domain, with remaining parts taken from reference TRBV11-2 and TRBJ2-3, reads EAGVAQSPRYKIIEKRQSVAFWCNPISGHATLYWYQQILGQGPKLLIQFQNNGVVDDSQLPKDRFSAERLKGVDSTLKIQPAKLEDSAVYLCASRPPFETGAYTDTQYFGPGTRLTVL.